Given below is one T cell receptor (beta chain) in context. This receptor's antigen is unknown. It has no much larger one-base neighbor in the sample; base qualities were not kept. This entry is derived from a study of T cell responses to AZD1222 COVID-19 vaccine (dated by TCRdb to about 2021). General notes on the study: AZD1222 recipients whose second dose came at about 4 weeks and those whose second dose came at about 12 weeks were combined into one group, since spike-specific TCR depth and breadth did not differ between the two schedules. A total of about 230 trial participants underwent TCR sequencing, of whom some 210 received two doses of AZD1222 and some 25 received two doses of the MenACWY control vaccine. Enrollment into the trials was organized by age into subgroups of 18-55, 56-69 and 70-plus years, and those subgroups contained roughly 150, 30 and 60 TCR-sequenced participants, respectively. The full study reports these points: Reportedly, close to half of the unique spike-specific TCRs recognized epitopes lying outside the regions that are mutated in the B.1.351 and B.1.1.7 variants. No day 14 peak-response samples were available, so repertoires were characterized only after the peak T cell response. Conclusions about previously exposed vaccinees are limited because only a handful of AZD1222 recipients were SARS-CoV-2 seropositive at baseline. Vaccine-associated CD4 TCRs spanned the whole spike protein, with dominant responses in regions 160-218 and 743-854. Most participants were white British and females outnumbered males, and the authors suggested that clonal diversity may have been underestimated. A significant rise in spike-specific TCR breadth and depth was observed after two AZD1222 doses relative to day 0 and relative to MenACWY recipients. The 56-69-year group was small, and its depth increase did not reach significance, likely because of low power.

The CDR3 regions of human TCRbeta chains were subjected to immunosequencing. From the authors' description of their analysis: TCRs in the repertoires were compared against a reference library of SARS-CoV-2-specific TCRs that had been generated with the MIRA antigen-specificity platform. Breadth meant the fraction of unique TCRs that were SARS-CoV-2-associated, whereas depth meant the fraction of total T cells that were SARS-CoV-2-associated. Using the MIRA data, each spike-specific TCR was assigned both to the spike region to which the TCR was reactive and to a CD4 or CD8 class. Log10-transformed breadth and depth values were compared by one-way ANOVA with Sidak's multiple comparisons tests. TCRdb mirrors the immuneACCESS table, restricted to in-frame sequences. Some clones are absent from its copies; in checked studies, under half trace to an unresolved V gene, and the reason for the others is unknown. The V and J calls and clone size come from that table; D and trimming were worked out from the DNA. In this sample the table shows about 99,000 clones, around nine tenths of which occur a single time. The ten top clones hold approximately 3% of the sample.

The time point label, as the study defines it: baseline before first vaccination. Vaccinee samples were obtained from the UK trials COV001 and COV002, which included a single-blind randomized controlled phase 2/3 trial of AZD1222 (ChAdOx1 nCoV-19) in healthy adults. For TCRbeta chain sequencing, PBMC samples were collected from trial participants at day 0 and at day 28 after the second dose. CDR1 and CDR2, looked up from the germline V gene, are SGHTA and FQGNSA. Measured from the cysteine to the phenylalanine, the CDR3 is 15 residues long. Just CDR3 DNA is preserved here, 45 bases in frame from base 1. V and J are trimmed by 5 bases and 4 bases, and the gene matches miss 7 bases of the junction.

The sequence came from an adult in good health. The source was peripheral blood, collected on day 0 of AZD1222 vaccination. The receptor chain draws on TRBV7-2 and TRBJ2-5; TRBD2 fits 10 bases in the junction. The DNA sequence is as follows: TGTGCCAGCAGCCCCCTAGCGGGAGACGCAGAGACCCAGTACTTC. This yields the protein CASSPLAGDAETQYF.